The entry that follows covers one TCR beta chain sequence. Its specificity is unknown. One junction end disagrees with the germline gene, perhaps due to a read error. The data belong to a study of CD8+CD57+ T cells in acquired aplastic anemia. Study background: Sorted cells (CD4+ and CD8+) yielded DNA amounts that averaged approximately 3.2 ug. Study results and limitations: A set of twenty-nine CD8+ CDR3 sequences was shared between patients and controls, and these sequences appeared highly expressed in patients. Patients were compared with controls for CD8+ Simpson's diversity, and no significant difference emerged.

Sequencing was done on patients that had shown CD8+CD57+ cell expansion by flow cytometry. Blood came from patients not yet given any therapy. The CDR3 is made up of 14 amino acids. The germline gives CDR1 SGDLS, CDR2 YYNGEE. CDR3 and TCR beta VDJ profiling relied on genomic DNA as the template. TCRdb re-derived calls from the reads in MiXCR, one entry per CDR3 protein. Counted here are roughly 250,000 distinct CDR3 sequences, roughly 82% occurring once; the ten biggest clones make up approximately 40%. This receptor was obtained from a human donor with aplastic anemia. This chain joins TRBV9 and TRBJ1-2; D perhaps matches TRBD1 (5 bases). Sequences were obtained from sorted CD4+, CD8+, or CD8+CD57+ T cells (not recorded which) from PBMCs. The CDR3 DNA reads as TGTGCCAGCAGCCTAGGAGGACAAAACACAGATACGCAGTTC. Translated, it gives CASSLGGQNTDTQF. The entire variable domain, with the rest obtained from reference TRBV9 and TRBJ1-2, is as follows: DSGVTQTPKHLITATGQRVTLRCSPRSGDLSVYWYQQSLDQGLQFLIQYYNGEERAKGNILERFSAQQFPDLHSELNLSSLELGDSALYFCASSLGGQNTDTQFGSGTRLTVV.